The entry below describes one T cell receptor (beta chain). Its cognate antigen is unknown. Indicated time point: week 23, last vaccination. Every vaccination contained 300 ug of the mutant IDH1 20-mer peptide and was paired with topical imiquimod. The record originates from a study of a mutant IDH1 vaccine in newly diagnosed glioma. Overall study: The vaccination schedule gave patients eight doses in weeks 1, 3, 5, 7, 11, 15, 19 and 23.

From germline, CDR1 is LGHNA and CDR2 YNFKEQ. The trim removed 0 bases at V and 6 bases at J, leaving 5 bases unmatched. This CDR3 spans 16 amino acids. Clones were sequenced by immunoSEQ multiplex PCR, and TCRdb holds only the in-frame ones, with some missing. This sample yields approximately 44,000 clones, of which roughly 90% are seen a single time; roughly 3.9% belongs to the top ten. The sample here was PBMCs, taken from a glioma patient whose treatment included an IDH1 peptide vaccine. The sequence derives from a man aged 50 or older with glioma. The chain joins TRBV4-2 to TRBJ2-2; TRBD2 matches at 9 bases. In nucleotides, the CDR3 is TGTGCCAGCAGCCAAGATGCGGCGGGAGGGGCCGGGGAGCTGTTTTTT. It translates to CASSQDAAGGAGELFF.